This T cell receptor (beta chain) was identified in a study of T cell responses to AZD1222 COVID-19 vaccine. The table came from immunoSEQ multiplex PCR; TCRdb's copy has only in-frame clones and leaves some out. The table records 140,000 to 150,000 clones, 85% to 90% of them present only once. There are 12 residues in the CDR3. V lost 3 bases to trimming and J lost 8 bases, with 8 bases between them. Germline V lookup: CDR1 MNHEY, CDR2 SVGAGI. Specimen: peripheral blood, collected on day 0 of AZD1222 vaccination. The clonotype comes from an adult in good health. This chain connects TRBV6-5 to TRBJ2-1; D is unclear. The CDR3 loop is CASSYGSHEQFF. In DNA, the CDR3 is TGTGCCAGCAGTTATGGGTCCCATGAGCAGTTCTTC.